This T cell receptor beta chain appears in the sequencing data of a study of T cell responses to AZD1222 COVID-19 vaccine. Clones were sequenced by immunoSEQ multiplex PCR, and TCRdb holds only the in-frame ones, with some missing. This sample has about 130,000 clones, with about nine tenths found just once. Points from the study as a whole: Reportedly, nearly half the spike-specific TCRs target unmutated variant regions. Just a handful of people given AZD1222 tested seropositive at baseline.

Germline V CDR1 and CDR2: MGHRA, YSYEKL. CDR3 length equals 17 residues. Germline trimming cut 1 base from V and 2 bases from J; bases unmatched to any gene: 7. In the case of this clone: The antigen is not known.

The sequencing used peripheral blood, collected on day 0 of AZD1222 vaccination. This clonotype was obtained from an adult in good health. The chain uses TRBV4-1 and TRBJ2-7, with 11 nucleotides matching TRBD2. The CDR3 bases are TGCGCCAGCAGCCAAGTCGGCGTAGCGGGGGGGCCCTACGAGCAGTACTTC. Translated, it gives CASSQVGVAGGPYEQYF.